The TCR beta chain under discussion was sequenced for a study of shared clonotypes between healthy human individuals. Genomic DNA of every subset was divided equally among multiple immunoSEQ plates. The protocol was immunoSEQ multiplex PCR, while the TCRdb copy is restricted to in-frame clones and leaves out a portion. The table records 2 million to 2.5 million clones, about 90% of them present only once. Regarding this clone: The antigen is undetermined.

Findings of the study overall: The authors expected sequencing depth to affect clonotype sharing among donors.

Into CD45RA+ naive and CD45RA-negative memory subsets, the CD4+ cells were split. The sample was naive CD4+ T cells from PBMCs. Subset indicated: CD45RA+ positively selected. This TCR derives from a man younger than 35 in good health. Some clones in this sample may be carry-over from other donors' samples.

The CDR3 DNA reads TGTGCCAGCAGTCTTAGGACCGGGGGCCCAGATACGCAGTATTTT. Its protein product is CASSLRTGGPDTQYF. V gene TRBV2 combines with J gene TRBJ2-3; the D call may be TRBD1 or TRBD2 (6 bases each). Trimming pared 5 bases from V and 4 bases from J, leaving 16 bases between. This CDR3 has 15 amino acids. Per the germline V gene, CDR1 is SNHLY and CDR2 is FYNNEI.